This is a list of T cell receptor beta chains from one sample in a study of control samples from healthy donors and cancer patients. The assay was immunoSEQ multiplex PCR, and TCRdb's table has in-frame clones only and misses some. The sample shows 60,000 to 95,000 clones, about nine tenths of them seen only once. What was sequenced was PBMCs. All receptors come from a woman aged 50 to 60 with colorectal cancer. Both conserved end residues are part of each CDR3. D genes are given only for firm matches. Rows may omit the clone size; those that give it use once, few, many or a size class.

d_call clone_size j_call v_call cdr3_aa cdr3_nt
TRBD1 - TRBJ1-2 TRBV5-5 CASSRTGGIFGYTF TGTGCCAGCAGCCGGACAGGGGGCATATTTGGCTACACCTTC
- once TRBJ2-2 TRBV7-2 CASSLVGDAGELFF TGTGCCAGCAGCTTAGTAGGCGACGCCGGGGAGCTGTTTTTT
- - TRBJ1-1 TRBV19 CASRQNTEAFF TGTGCCAGTAGGCAGAACACTGAAGCTTTCTTT
- - TRBJ2-2 TRBV2 CASNTQGGGGSSGELFF TGTGCCAGCAACACACAGGGAGGTGGGGGTTCGTCCGGGGAGCTGTTTTTT
- - TRBJ1-5 TRBV3-1/TRBV3-2 CASSQDSSQGRNQPQHF TGTGCCAGCAGCCAAGATTCGTCGCAGGGAAGGAATCAGCCCCAGCATTTT
TRBD1 - TRBJ2-5 TRBV28 CASSGQGRETQYF TGTGCCAGCAGCGGACAGGGAAGAGAGACCCAGTACTTC
- - TRBJ1-6 TRBV19 CATLPGEGDNSPLHF TGTGCCACCCTACCAGGGGAGGGAGATAATTCACCCCTCCACTTT
- - TRBJ1-3 TRBV2 CASSQDSSGNTIYF TGTGCCAGCAGCCAGGACAGCTCTGGAAACACCATATATTTT
TRBD1 - TRBJ1-2 TRBV5-4 CASSLEWQGVTYGYTF TGTGCCAGCAGCTTGGAGTGGCAGGGGGTAACCTATGGCTACACCTTC
TRBD2 - TRBJ2-3 TRBV2 CASSGNPGGGDTQYF TGTGCCAGCAGTGGGAACCCGGGGGGGGGAGATACGCAGTATTTT
- - TRBJ1-5 TRBV15 CATSRDRFSNQPQHF TGTGCCACCAGCAGAGATCGGTTTAGCAATCAGCCCCAGCATTTT
TRBD1 - TRBJ1-2 TRBV27 CASSLSKQGKGGYTF TGTGCCAGCAGTTTATCGAAACAGGGGAAGGGTGGCTACACCTTC